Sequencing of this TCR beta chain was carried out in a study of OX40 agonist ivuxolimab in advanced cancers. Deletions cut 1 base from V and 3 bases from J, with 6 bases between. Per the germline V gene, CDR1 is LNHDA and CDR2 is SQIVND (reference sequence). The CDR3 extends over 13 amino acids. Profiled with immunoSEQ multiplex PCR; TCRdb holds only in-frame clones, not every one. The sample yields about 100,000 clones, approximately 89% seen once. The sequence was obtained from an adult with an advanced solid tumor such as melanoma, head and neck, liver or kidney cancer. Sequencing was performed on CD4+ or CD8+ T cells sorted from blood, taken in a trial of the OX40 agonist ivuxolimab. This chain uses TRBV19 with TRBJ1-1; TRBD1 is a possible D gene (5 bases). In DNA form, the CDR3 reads TGTGCCAGTAGTATAGGCAGGGACACTGAAGCTTTCTTT. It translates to CASSIGRDTEAFF.